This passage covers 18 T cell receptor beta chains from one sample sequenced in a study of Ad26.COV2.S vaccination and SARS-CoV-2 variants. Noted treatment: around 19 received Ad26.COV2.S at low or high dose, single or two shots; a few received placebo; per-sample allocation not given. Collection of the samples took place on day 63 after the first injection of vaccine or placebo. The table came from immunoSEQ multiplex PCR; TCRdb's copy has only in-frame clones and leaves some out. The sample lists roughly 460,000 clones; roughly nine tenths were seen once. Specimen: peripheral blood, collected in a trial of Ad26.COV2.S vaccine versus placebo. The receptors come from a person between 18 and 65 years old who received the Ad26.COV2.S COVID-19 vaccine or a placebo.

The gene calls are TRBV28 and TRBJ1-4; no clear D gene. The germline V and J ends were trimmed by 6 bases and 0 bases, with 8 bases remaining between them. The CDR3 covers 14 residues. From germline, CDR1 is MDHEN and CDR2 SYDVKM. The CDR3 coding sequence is TGTGCCAGCAGCCCTGGGGCAACTAATGAAAAACTGTTTTTT. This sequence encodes CASSPGATNEKLFF.

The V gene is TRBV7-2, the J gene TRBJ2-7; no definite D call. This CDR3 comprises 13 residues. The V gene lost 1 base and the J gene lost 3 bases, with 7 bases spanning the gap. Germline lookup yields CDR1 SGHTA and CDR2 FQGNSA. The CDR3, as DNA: TGTGCCAGCAGCTTAGGACCGCGCTACGAGCAGTACTTC. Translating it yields CASSLGPRYEQYF.

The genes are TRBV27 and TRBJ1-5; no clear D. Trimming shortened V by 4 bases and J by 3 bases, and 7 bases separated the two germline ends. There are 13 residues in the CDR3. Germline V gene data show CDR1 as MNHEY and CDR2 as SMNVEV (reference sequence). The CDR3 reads CASSYIINQPQHF. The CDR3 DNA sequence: TGTGCCAGCAGTTACATAATCAATCAGCCCCAGCATTTT.

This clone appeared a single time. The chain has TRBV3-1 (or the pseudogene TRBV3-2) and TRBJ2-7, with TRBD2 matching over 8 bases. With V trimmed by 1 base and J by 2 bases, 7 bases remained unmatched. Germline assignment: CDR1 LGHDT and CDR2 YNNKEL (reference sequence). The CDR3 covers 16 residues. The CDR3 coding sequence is TGTGCCAGCAGCCAAGTCTTCCAGCGGGGGCCCTACGAGCAGTACTTC. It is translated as CASSQVFQRGPYEQYF.

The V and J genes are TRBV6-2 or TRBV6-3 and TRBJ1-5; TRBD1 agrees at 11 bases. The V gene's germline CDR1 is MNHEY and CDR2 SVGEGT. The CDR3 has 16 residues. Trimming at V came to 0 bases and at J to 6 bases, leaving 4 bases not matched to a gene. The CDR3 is CASSYSGQGVGQPQHF. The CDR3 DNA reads TGTGCCAGCAGTTACTCGGGACAGGGGGTTGGTCAGCCCCAGCATTTT.

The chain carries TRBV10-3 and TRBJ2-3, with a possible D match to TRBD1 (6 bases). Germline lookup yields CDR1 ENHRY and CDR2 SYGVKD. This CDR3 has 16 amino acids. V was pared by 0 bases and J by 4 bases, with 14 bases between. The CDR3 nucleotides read TGTGCCATCAGTGAGTCGGGGCAGGGGAGTCCAGATACGCAGTATTTT. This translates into CAISESGQGSPDTQYF.

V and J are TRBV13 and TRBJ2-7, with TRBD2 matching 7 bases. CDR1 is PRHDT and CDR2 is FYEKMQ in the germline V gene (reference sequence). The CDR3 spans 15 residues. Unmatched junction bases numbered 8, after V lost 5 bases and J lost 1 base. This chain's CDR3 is CASSGPGGPSYEQYF. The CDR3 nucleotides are TGTGCCAGCAGCGGGCCGGGAGGCCCTTCCTACGAGCAGTACTTC.

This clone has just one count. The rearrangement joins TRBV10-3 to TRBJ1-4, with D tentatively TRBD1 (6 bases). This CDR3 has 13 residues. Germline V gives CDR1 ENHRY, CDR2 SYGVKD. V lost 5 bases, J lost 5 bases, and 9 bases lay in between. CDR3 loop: CAISRTANEKLFF. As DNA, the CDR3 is TGTGCCATCAGTAGGACAGCGAATGAAAAACTGTTTTTT.

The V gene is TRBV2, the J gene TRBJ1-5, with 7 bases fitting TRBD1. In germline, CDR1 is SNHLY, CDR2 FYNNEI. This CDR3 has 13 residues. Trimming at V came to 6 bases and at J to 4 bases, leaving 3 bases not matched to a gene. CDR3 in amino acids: CASSQGGNQPQHF. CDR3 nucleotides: TGTGCCAGCAGCCAGGGGGGAAATCAGCCCCAGCATTTT.

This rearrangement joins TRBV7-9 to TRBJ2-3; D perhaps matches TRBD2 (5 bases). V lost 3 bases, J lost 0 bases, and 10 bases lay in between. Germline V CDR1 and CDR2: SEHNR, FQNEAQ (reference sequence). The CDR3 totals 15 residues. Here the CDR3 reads CASSFAGPSTDTQYF. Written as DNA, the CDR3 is TGTGCCAGCAGCTTTGCGGGCCCTAGCACAGATACGCAGTATTTT.

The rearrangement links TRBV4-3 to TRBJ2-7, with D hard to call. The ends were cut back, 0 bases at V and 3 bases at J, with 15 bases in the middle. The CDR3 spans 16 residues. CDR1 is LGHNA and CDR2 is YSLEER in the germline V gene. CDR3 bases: TGCGCCAGCAGCCAAGATAGGTGGCGGACCGACTACGAGCAGTACTTC. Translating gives CASSQDRWRTDYEQYF.

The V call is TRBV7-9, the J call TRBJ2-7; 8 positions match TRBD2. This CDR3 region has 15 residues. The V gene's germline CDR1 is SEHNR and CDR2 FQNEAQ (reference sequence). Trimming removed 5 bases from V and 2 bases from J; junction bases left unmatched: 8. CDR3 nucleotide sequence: TGTGCCAGCAGCCCGCTACGCGGGAGGACCTACGAGCAGTACTTC. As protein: CASSPLRGRTYEQYF.

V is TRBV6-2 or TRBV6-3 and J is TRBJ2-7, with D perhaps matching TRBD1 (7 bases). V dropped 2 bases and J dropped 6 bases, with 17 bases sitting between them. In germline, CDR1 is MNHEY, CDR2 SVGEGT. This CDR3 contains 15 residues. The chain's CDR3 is CASSYVQGGIGEQYF. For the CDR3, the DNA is TGTGCCAGCAGTTACGTCCAGGGGGGTATTGGCGAGCAGTACTTC.

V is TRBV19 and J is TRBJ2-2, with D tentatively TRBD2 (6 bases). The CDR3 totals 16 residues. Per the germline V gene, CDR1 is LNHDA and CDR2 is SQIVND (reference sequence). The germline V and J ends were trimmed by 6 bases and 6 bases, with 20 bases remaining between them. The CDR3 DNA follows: TGTGCCAGTAGCCCGACTAGTTTCTTGGCGGCCGGGGAGCTGTTTTTT. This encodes CASSPTSFLAAGELFF.

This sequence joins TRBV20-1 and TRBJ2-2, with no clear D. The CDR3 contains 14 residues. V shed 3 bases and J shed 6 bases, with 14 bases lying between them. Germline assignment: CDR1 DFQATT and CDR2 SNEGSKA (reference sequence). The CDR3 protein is CSASSGLRAGELFF. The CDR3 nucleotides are TGCAGTGCTAGTTCCGGGCTCCGGGCCGGGGAGCTGTTTTTT.

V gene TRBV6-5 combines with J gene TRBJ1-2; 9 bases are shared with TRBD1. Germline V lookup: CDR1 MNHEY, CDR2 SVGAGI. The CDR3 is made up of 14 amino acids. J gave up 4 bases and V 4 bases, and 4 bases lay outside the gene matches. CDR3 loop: CASSSGTGSYGYTF. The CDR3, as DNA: TGTGCCAGCAGTTCCGGGACAGGGTCCTATGGCTACACCTTC.

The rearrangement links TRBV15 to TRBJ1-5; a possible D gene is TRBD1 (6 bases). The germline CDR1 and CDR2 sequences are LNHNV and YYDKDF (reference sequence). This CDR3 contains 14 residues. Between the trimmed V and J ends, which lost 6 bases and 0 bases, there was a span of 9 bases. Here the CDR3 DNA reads TGTGCCACCAGTGAGGGGGATAGCAATCAGCCCCAGCATTTT. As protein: CATSEGDSNQPQHF.

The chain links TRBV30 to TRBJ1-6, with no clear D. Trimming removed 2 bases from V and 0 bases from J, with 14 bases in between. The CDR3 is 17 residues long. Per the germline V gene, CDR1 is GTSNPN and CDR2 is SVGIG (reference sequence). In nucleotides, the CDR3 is TGTGCCTGGAGTCTGCGACGGACGAGCTCCTATAATTCACCCCTCCACTTT. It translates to CAWSLRRTSSYNSPLHF.